Listed below are T cell receptor beta chains from one sample, sequenced in a study of blood T cell repertoires in COVID-19. The assay was immunoSEQ multiplex PCR, and TCRdb's table has in-frame clones only and misses some. The top ten hold over 4.5% of the sample, which has 150,000 or so clones, 87% seen once. Sequencing used peripheral blood. These receptor sequences come from a human donor in a cohort sampled during active COVID-19. Each CDR3 is given with its conserved first and last residue. D genes are given only for firm matches. Not every row has a clone size; where given, it reads once, few, many or a size class.

abundance,v_gene,j_gene,d_gene,CDR3nt,CDR3aa
NA,TRBV18,TRBJ1-2,TRBD1,TGTGCCAGCTCAGGGACAGGGTCTGATGGCTACACCTTC,CASSGTGSDGYTF
NA,TRBV6-6,TRBJ1-5,TRBD1,TGTGCCAGCAGTTACTCGGGACAGGGAGATCAGCCCCAGCATTTT,CASSYSGQGDQPQHF
NA,TRBV19,TRBJ1-1,NA,TGTGCCAGTAGTATGCCCAGGCAGGGCGGCACTGAAGCTTTCTTT,CASSMPRQGGTEAFF
NA,TRBV19,TRBJ2-1,NA,TGTGCCAGTAATACCCCAGGCTCCTACAATGAGCAGTTCTTC,CASNTPGSYNEQFF
NA,TRBV6-2/TRBV6-3,TRBJ2-7,TRBD2,TGTGCCAGCAGTCCCCCCCGGACTAGCGGGGGCTCCTACGAGCAGTACTTC,CASSPPRTSGGSYEQYF
NA,TRBV28,TRBJ1-1,NA,TGTGCCAGCAGCCTGCCCGGGACTCTCCTTCAAGCTTTCTTT,CASSLPGTLLQAFF
NA,TRBV29-1,TRBJ2-7,NA,TGCAGCGTTCGGGGGAGCTCCTACGAGCAGTACTTC,CSVRGSSYEQYF
NA,TRBV5-1,TRBJ2-1,TRBD1,TGCGCCAGCACCCAAGGACAGGGCTCCTACAATGAGCAGTTCTTC,CASTQGQGSYNEQFF
NA,TRBV2,TRBJ1-2,NA,TGTGCCAGCAGTGACGACGGGGTTGGCTACACCTTC,CASSDDGVGYTF
NA,TRBV6-5,TRBJ2-7,NA,TGTGCCAGCAGTCCTGGACAGAACTACGAGCAGTACTTC,CASSPGQNYEQYF
NA,TRBV6-2/TRBV6-3,TRBJ2-7,NA,TGTGCCAGCAGTTACGCTTCAAAAGGGGACTACGAGCAGTACTTC,CASSYASKGDYEQYF
NA,TRBV9,TRBJ2-7,TRBD1,TGTGCCAGCAGCGTAGGACTGGGGACAGGGGTCGGCCACGAGCAGTACTTC,CASSVGLGTGVGHEQYF
NA,TRBV5-1,TRBJ2-7,NA,TGCGCCAGCACGGACTCGAAACTCTACGAGCAGTACTTC,CASTDSKLYEQYF
NA,TRBV4-1,TRBJ1-1,TRBD1,TGCGCCAGCAGCCACGGGACAGGGTACACTGAAGCTTTCTTT,CASSHGTGYTEAFF
NA,TRBV6-5,TRBJ2-6,NA,TGTGCCAGCAGTCGAGGGATCTCTGGGGCCAACGTCCTGACTTTC,CASSRGISGANVLTF
NA,TRBV13,TRBJ2-7,TRBD1,TGTGCCAGCGGGAGAGGACAGGGGGCCTACGAGCAGTACTTC,CASGRGQGAYEQYF
NA,TRBV18,TRBJ2-3,NA,TGTGCCAGCTCCCGTTTGACAGGCACAGATACGCAGTATTTT,CASSRLTGTDTQYF
NA,TRBV2,TRBJ2-3,TRBD1,TGTGCCAGCGGGACAGGGAGGGCGGGGACAGATACGCAGTATTTT,CASGTGRAGTDTQYF
NA,TRBV6-2/TRBV6-3,TRBJ2-1,NA,TGTGCCAGCAGCTTCGAGGAGGGGGGGGGCAATGAGCAGTTCTTC,CASSFEEGGGNEQFF
NA,TRBV4-3,TRBJ1-2,TRBD1,TGCGCCAGCAGCCAAGTGACAGGGCGGATCCTCTACTATGGCTACACCTTC,CASSQVTGRILYYGYTF
NA,TRBV7-2,TRBJ1-2,NA,TGTGCCAGCAGCCGTCGACAGAGTGGCACGTGGGGCTACACCTTC,CASSRRQSGTWGYTF
NA,TRBV2,TRBJ1-2,NA,TGTGCCAGCAGTGTTAGAAAGGCAACAGGGAGTATCGGCTACACCTTC,CASSVRKATGSIGYTF
NA,TRBV30,TRBJ2-7,TRBD1,TGTGCCTGGAGGAGGACAGGGGGCTACGAGCAGTACTTC,CAWRRTGGYEQYF
NA,TRBV2,TRBJ2-3,TRBD2,TGTGCCAGCTCCGGACTAGTCGCAGATACGCAGTATTTT,CASSGLVADTQYF
NA,TRBV9,TRBJ2-5,TRBD2,TGTGCCAGCAGCCCAGGGACTAGCGGACAAGAGACCCAGTACTTC,CASSPGTSGQETQYF
NA,TRBV2,TRBJ1-6,NA,TGTGCCAGCAGTGAGGCGGGGGGTCTCAGGGGACCCATGTCCCCCCTCCACTTT,CASSEAGGLRGPMSPLHF
medium-sized,TRBV7-2,TRBJ1-2,NA,TGTGCCAGCAGCGCCACAGGGAGGGCTGGCTACACCTTC,CASSATGRAGYTF
NA,TRBV5-6,TRBJ2-3,NA,TGTGCCAGCAGCTTTACCGCCGGGACGGGAGTTGGAGATACGCAGTATTTT,CASSFTAGTGVGDTQYF
NA,TRBV6-4,TRBJ2-1,TRBD2,TGTGCCAGCAGTCCTCGGACTAGCGGGAGTGGTGGGCAGTTCTTC,CASSPRTSGSGGQFF
NA,TRBV24-1,TRBJ2-1,NA,TGTGCCACCAGTCCCCCCGCGCACAATGAGCAGTTCTTC,CATSPPAHNEQFF
NA,TRBV12-3/TRBV12-4,TRBJ2-7,NA,TGTGCCAGCAGTTTGGGCCAGGGGCACGAGCAGTACTTC,CASSLGQGHEQYF
once,TRBV20-1,TRBJ2-7,TRBD1,TGCAGTGCTAGTCTCGGGACAGGGTTCTCCTACGAGCAGTACTTC,CSASLGTGFSYEQYF
NA,TRBV7-2,TRBJ1-2,NA,TGTGCCAGCAGCTTAAACAGGGCCCGGGGCTATGGCTACACCTTC,CASSLNRARGYGYTF
NA,TRBV6-6,TRBJ2-2,NA,TGTGCCAGCAGTTATGCCCCCGTGGCGGGGAGGGAGCTGTTTTTT,CASSYAPVAGRELFF
NA,TRBV19,TRBJ2-7,TRBD2,TGTGCCAGTAGTTTCGGACTAGCGGGGGGGCCCTACGAGCAGTACTTC,CASSFGLAGGPYEQYF
NA,TRBV11-3,TRBJ2-7,NA,TGTGCCAGCAGCTTAGAGCCAGGTTCACGCTCCTACGAGCAGTACTTC,CASSLEPGSRSYEQYF
NA,TRBV7-2,TRBJ2-7,NA,TGTGCCAGCACCTCCCTCGGTGGGCGATCCTACGAGCAGTACTTC,CASTSLGGRSYEQYF
NA,TRBV6-5,TRBJ2-1,NA,TGTGCCAGCCGGAGGGGCAATGAGCAGTTCTTC,CASRRGNEQFF
NA,TRBV28,TRBJ1-5,TRBD1,TGTGCCAGCAGACAGGGACAGGGATGGCATTTT,CASRQGQGWHF
NA,TRBV4-1,TRBJ2-3,TRBD1,TGCGCCAGCAGCCAAGATTTAGCCGGGACAGGGGTAAGGGATACGCAGTATTTT,CASSQDLAGTGVRDTQYF
NA,TRBV24-1,TRBJ2-5,TRBD2,TGTGCCACCAGTGCCCCGGGGCTAGCGGGAGAAGAGACCCAGTACTTC,CATSAPGLAGEETQYF
NA,TRBV30,TRBJ2-3,TRBD2,TGTGCCTGGAGTGGTAGTGGGACTAGCGGCACAGATACGCAGTATTTT,CAWSGSGTSGTDTQYF
NA,TRBV24-1,TRBJ2-1,TRBD1,TGTGCCACCAGTGATCCCCAGACAGGGCGAGATGAGCAGTTCTTC,CATSDPQTGRDEQFF
NA,TRBV27,TRBJ2-1,NA,TGTGCCAGCAGACGTAGCGGATACTCCTACAATGAGCAGTTCTTC,CASRRSGYSYNEQFF
NA,TRBV18,TRBJ1-3,TRBD1,TGTGCCAGCTCACAGGGACAGGGACCGAGCTCTGGAAACACCATATATTTT,CASSQGQGPSSGNTIYF
NA,TRBV6-9,TRBJ1-5,NA,TGTGCCAGCAGTCCGCTGGGGGGACCAGATAGCAATCAGCCCCAGCATTTT,CASSPLGGPDSNQPQHF
NA,TRBV7-6,TRBJ2-7,TRBD2,TGTGCCAGCAGCTTAGTACCCAGCGGGAGTGGGTACGAGCAGTACTTC,CASSLVPSGSGYEQYF
NA,TRBV6-1,TRBJ2-2,TRBD2,TGTGCCAGCAGTGAAGTGGCGGGAGCTCCCGGGGAGCTGTTTTTT,CASSEVAGAPGELFF
NA,TRBV7-9,TRBJ1-3,NA,TGTGCCAGCAGCCCGAGCCCCATGGGGGGTGGAAACACCATATATTTT,CASSPSPMGGGNTIYF
NA,TRBV5-4,TRBJ2-7,TRBD1,TGTGCCAGCAGCTTGTGGGACAGGGGCGAGCAGTACTTC,CASSLWDRGEQYF
NA,TRBV15,TRBJ1-2,NA,TGTGCCAGTACCGGGAGCCGAGGGGGCTACACCTTC,CASTGSRGGYTF
NA,TRBV5-1,TRBJ2-6,NA,TGCGCCAGCAGCCCGAGACCCCGGGATGGTTTCGCTGGGGCCAACGTCCTGACTTTC,CASSPRPRDGFAGANVLTF
NA,TRBV6-6,TRBJ2-5,TRBD2,TGTGCCAGCAGTCTAGCGGGGGGGCCGGAGACCCAGTACTTC,CASSLAGGPETQYF